These 21 T cell receptor beta chains were sequenced from one sample in a study of cytomegalovirus exposure and HLA in healthy donors. Researchers ran the PCR with 60 Vbeta and 13 Jbeta primers. Measured with immunoSEQ multiplex PCR; TCRdb has only the in-frame clones, and not every one. The table lists 150,000 or so clones, almost 80% of them singletons. The source material was PBMCs. These receptors were taken from a woman aged 45-65 years in good health and CMV-seropositive.

V gene TRBV7-2 combines with J gene TRBJ1-1; 10 nucleotides agree with TRBD1. With V trimmed by 2 bases and J by 11 bases, 8 bases remained unmatched. The CDR3 spans 14 residues. Germline V gives CDR1 SGHTA, CDR2 FQGNSA. The CDR3 bases are TGTGCCAGCAGCTTATCCGGGACAGGGGTTTTCGCTTTCTTT. This encodes CASSLSGTGVFAFF. Variable domain in full (rest from reference TRBV7-2 and TRBJ1-1): GAGVSQSPSNKVTEKGKDVELRCDPISGHTALYWYRQSLGQGLEFLIYFQGNSAPDKSGLPSDRFSAERTGGSVSTLTIQRTQQEDSAVYLCASSLSGTGVFAFFGQGTRLTVV.

The J gene is TRBJ1-1, the V gene TRBV6-1; the D is unclear. The CDR3 extends over 13 amino acids. Germline lookup yields CDR1 MNHNS and CDR2 SASEGT. V lost 2 bases and J 1 base, leaving 5 bases between the germline ends. The CDR3 nucleotides are TGTGCCAGCAGTGAACTGTGGAACACTGAAGCTTTCTTT. It yields the protein CASSELWNTEAFF.

The chain carries TRBV9 and TRBJ2-2, with D possibly being TRBD1 (5 bases). Germline V lookup: CDR1 SGDLS, CDR2 YYNGEE. V shed 1 base and J shed 6 bases, with 13 bases lying between them. CDR3 size: 15 residues. The CDR3 DNA reads as TGTGCCAGCAGCGTACTGCAGGGTGTTCCCGGGGAGCTGTTTTTT. Translating gives CASSVLQGVPGELFF.

The CDR3 region is CASSYLGTLEAFF. CDR3 DNA: TGTGCCAGCAGTTATTTAGGGACACTCGAAGCTTTCTTT. The chain is built from TRBV6-6 and TRBJ1-1; weak D call: TRBD1 (6 bases). Trimming took 3 bases from V and 8 from J, leaving 13 bases between them. The CDR3 contains 13 residues. Germline V gene sequence: CDR1 MNHNY, CDR2 SVGAGI (reference sequence).

CDR3 sequence reads: CASSWGDTGELFF. CDR3 nucleotides: TGTGCCAGCAGCTGGGGAGACACCGGGGAGCTGTTTTTT. V is TRBV5-5 and J is TRBJ2-2, with D possibly being TRBD2 (5 bases). CDR1 and CDR2 from the germline V gene are SGHKS and YYEKEE (reference sequence). V was trimmed by 3 bases and J by 3 bases, leaving 6 bases between them. The CDR3 has 13 amino acids.

This chain connects TRBV29-1 to TRBJ2-7, with D maybe TRBD2 (6 bases). This CDR3 is built from 14 residues. Trimming cost V 3 bases and J 1 base, with 13 bases left between them. CDR1 is SQVTM and CDR2 is ANQGSEA in the germline V gene. The CDR3 DNA follows: TGCAGCGTTGACAAGGAGGGGAGTTCCTACGAGCAGTACTTC. It codes for CSVDKEGSSYEQYF.

This chain joins TRBV19 and TRBJ1-2; D is undetermined. V lost 7 bases to trimming and J lost 1 base, with 7 bases between them. The germline gives CDR1 LNHDA, CDR2 SQIVND (reference sequence). The CDR3 contains 12 residues. The DNA of the CDR3 is TGTGCCAGTAATCAGGTTAACTATGGCTACACCTTC. Its translation is CASNQVNYGYTF.

The CDR3 nucleotides are TGTGCCAGCATCTCCTTACAGGGGCGCACTGAAGCTTTCTTT. Residues: CASISLQGRTEAFF. The chain links TRBV7-9 to TRBJ1-1; 7 bases are a match to TRBD1. V dropped 7 bases and J dropped 4; count of bases not matched to a gene: 9. In germline, CDR1 is SEHNR, CDR2 FQNEAQ (reference sequence). The CDR3 is 14 amino acids.

The table lists this clone with a count of one. The rearrangement uses TRBV7-2 and TRBJ2-1, with a tentative D call TRBD2 (6 bases). CDR1 is SGHTA and CDR2 is FQGNSA in the germline V gene. Deletions cut 1 base from V and 2 bases from J, with 9 bases between. The CDR3 runs to 15 residues. The CDR3 is CASSLVAGTYNEQFF. CDR3 nucleotide sequence: TGTGCCAGCAGCTTAGTTGCGGGAACCTACAATGAGCAGTTCTTC.

The chain carries TRBV6-5 and TRBJ2-1; 10 nucleotides match TRBD1. The ends lost 5 bases at V and 5 bases at J; junction bases unmatched: 6. Looked up from germline, CDR1 is MNHEY and CDR2 is SVGAGI. The CDR3 is 15 residues long. Here the CDR3 reads CASSPLGTGDNEQFF. In DNA form, the CDR3 reads TGTGCCAGCAGTCCTCTGGGGACAGGGGACAATGAGCAGTTCTTC.

The rearrangement joins TRBV7-6 to TRBJ2-5; D uncertain. Germline V lookup: CDR1 SGHVS, CDR2 FNYEAQ. The CDR3 sequence is 12 residues long. The V and J ends lost 1 base and 3 bases respectively, with 3 bases between them. In DNA, the CDR3 is TGTGCCAGCAGCTTAGTAGAAGAGACCCAGTACTTC. Residues: CASSLVEETQYF. The full variable domain, in which reference TRBV7-6 and TRBJ2-5 provide the parts outside the CDR3, is GAGVSQSPRYKVTKRGQDVALRCDPISGHVSLYWYRQALGQGPEFLTYFNYEAQQDKSGLPNDRFSAERPEGSISTLTIQRTEQRDSAMYRCASSLVEETQYFGPGTRLLVL.

This chain connects TRBV5-1 to TRBJ2-3; 7 bases agree with TRBD1. Germline V CDR1 and CDR2: SGHRS, YFSETQ. V lost 4 bases to trimming and J lost 6 bases; unmatched junction nucleotides: 14. The CDR3 spans 16 residues. The CDR3 reads CASSQGQRTVWDTQYF. The DNA for the CDR3 is TGCGCCAGCAGCCAGGGACAGCGCACGGTGTGGGATACGCAGTATTTT.

The gene calls are TRBV4-1 and TRBJ2-1, with 7 bases lining up with TRBD1. This CDR3 has 17 amino acids. Germline V CDR1 and CDR2: MGHRA, YSYEKL. Losses at the gene ends were 0 bases for V and 4 bases for J; bases not matched to a gene: 9. The chain's CDR3 is CASSQDSYGTAYNEQFF. CDR3 DNA: TGCGCCAGCAGCCAAGATTCATATGGGACAGCGTACAATGAGCAGTTCTTC.

This clone was observed many times. The genes are TRBV7-6 and TRBJ2-7, with 9 bases aligning to TRBD1. V lost 5 bases, J lost 4 bases, and 9 bases stayed unmatched. Per the germline V gene, CDR1 is SGHVS and CDR2 is FNYEAQ. There are 15 residues in the CDR3. This chain's CDR3 is CASSATGGAGYEQYF. DNA of the CDR3: TGTGCCAGCAGCGCTACAGGGGGCGCGGGTTACGAGCAGTACTTC.

This clone was observed a few times. The rearrangement links TRBV9 to TRBJ1-6; D unclear. V shed 4 bases and J shed 6 bases, with 11 bases lying between them. The CDR3 runs to 14 residues. Germline V gives CDR1 SGDLS, CDR2 YYNGEE. This chain's CDR3 is CASSRAGINSPLHF. In DNA, the CDR3 is TGTGCCAGCAGCCGGGCCGGGATTAATTCACCCCTCCACTTT.

The chain uses TRBV7-2 and TRBJ1-6, with 8 bases lining up with TRBD1. V gave up 5 bases and J gave up 9 bases; unmatched junction bases: 6. This CDR3 region has 14 residues. Germline CDR1 is SGHTA and CDR2 is FQGNSA. The CDR3: CASSLGQVFSPLHF. The DNA for the CDR3 is TGTGCCAGCAGCCTGGGACAGGTGTTTTCACCCCTCCACTTT. Complete variable domain (other parts from reference TRBV7-2 and TRBJ1-6): GAGVSQSPSNKVTEKGKDVELRCDPISGHTALYWYRQSLGQGLEFLIYFQGNSAPDKSGLPSDRFSAERTGGSVSTLTIQRTQQEDSAVYLCASSLGQVFSPLHFGNGTRLTVT.

The chain is built from TRBV29-1 and TRBJ1-4; possibly TRBD1 for D (6 bases). CDR3 length: 15 residues. Germline V gene sequence: CDR1 SQVTM, CDR2 ANQGSEA. The V end was cut by 6 bases, the J end by 0 bases, with 14 bases between. The CDR3 is CSVLDSEATNEKLFF. DNA for the CDR3: TGCAGCGTCTTGGACAGCGAAGCAACTAATGAAAAACTGTTTTTT.

The V and J genes are TRBV6-5 and TRBJ1-2; TRBD1 might be the D (6 bases). Between the trimmed V and J ends, which lost 6 bases and 8 bases, there was a span of 16 bases. The CDR3 covers 13 residues. Germline lookup yields CDR1 MNHEY and CDR2 SVGAGI. The CDR3 region is CASRANREGGYTF. CDR3 DNA sequence: TGTGCCAGCAGAGCAAACAGGGAAGGAGGCTACACCTTC.

V is TRBV20-1 and J is TRBJ1-1, with no clear D. This CDR3 region has 11 residues. Germline V gene data show CDR1 as DFQATT and CDR2 as SNEGSKA (reference sequence). V was shortened by 2 bases and J by 6 bases, with 7 bases between the two germline ends. CDR3 DNA sequence: TGCAGTGCTAGATTTACGGCTGAAGCTTTCTTT. The encoded protein is CSARFTAEAFF.

This clone turned up a few times. The chain carries TRBV5-1 and TRBJ1-1; 7 bases agree with TRBD1. There are 15 residues in the CDR3. The germline V gene has CDR1 SGHRS and CDR2 YFSETQ. Trimming cost V 0 bases and J 0 bases; bases outside gene matches: 2. CDR3 DNA sequence: TGCGCCAGCAGCTTGGGACAGGGATTGAACACTGAAGCTTTCTTT. It specifies CASSLGQGLNTEAFF.

The chain uses TRBV2 and TRBJ2-1, with 11 nucleotides matching TRBD2. V dropped 5 bases and J dropped 9; count of bases not matched to a gene: 6. The CDR3 covers 14 residues. The germline CDR1 and CDR2 sequences are SNHLY and FYNNEI. The CDR3 loop reads CASSLAGGPVEQFF. CDR3 nucleotides: TGTGCCAGCAGTTTAGCGGGGGGGCCGGTTGAGCAGTTCTTC.